The sequence of this TCR beta chain was determined in a study of control samples from healthy donors and cancer patients. From germline, CDR1 is SGHAT and CDR2 FQNNGV. The CDR3 length is 15 residues. Deletions cut 1 base from V and 7 bases from J, with 13 bases between. The data were produced by immunoSEQ multiplex PCR, yet TCRdb's version contains in-frame clones alone and is incomplete. Among 130,000 or so clones listed, over 85% were seen once. The chain uses TRBV11-2 and TRBJ2-2; the D is unclear. Sample: PBMCs. The sequence was obtained from a man in his fifties with head and neck cancer. Written as DNA, the CDR3 is TGTGCCAGCAGCTTAGGTTTGGAAGGGCGCGGGGAGCTGTTTTTT. It is translated as CASSLGLEGRGELFF.